Described below is a single T cell receptor beta chain sequence and its context. Other DNA variants within this sample encode the same CDR3. Original handling: For nucleated cells, counts were estimated from reference gene primer amplification. Clones were read by immunoSEQ multiplex PCR, and TCRdb kept only the in-frame ones, dropping some. V and J calls and clone size are as listed in that table; D and trimming were resolved from the DNA. The table has approximately 450,000 clones, nearly 90% seen once. The CDR3 loop spans 11 amino acids. The V gene lost 5 bases and the J gene lost 8 bases, with 9 bases spanning the gap. Germline-derived CDR1 and CDR2 are MGHDK and SYGVNS. The source of the sample is a study of blood T cell repertoires in COVID-19. About the research overall: COVID-19 samples, acute and convalescent, were from the United States, Italy and Spain. Nucleic acid was either cDNA or gDNA, and it came from T cells, B-cell-depleted T cells, or PBMCs.

The sample taken for sequencing was PBMCs or T cells enriched from blood (not recorded which). The chain is built from TRBV25-1 and TRBJ1-1; D not resolved. This receptor was taken from a young woman with acute COVID-19. CDR3 amino acids: CASSRGTEAFF. The CDR3 DNA reads as TGTGCCAGCAGTCGGGGTACCGAAGCTTTCTTT.